This T cell receptor (beta chain) is drawn from a study of beta chain features in type 1 diabetes. The study, taken as a whole, reports: Still unanswered here is whether HLA type influences TCRB rearrangement.

With respect to this clone: Its antigen is not identified. A read error is likely, as this CDR3 ends without the conserved phenylalanine or tryptophan. It is unclear where the CDR3 begins or ends on the DNA, so no DNA is shown, and the CDR3 is as TCRdb lists it.

The CDR3 numbers 14 amino acids, ends counted. Every bit of the isolated RNA underwent reverse transcription, so sequencing read expressed TCRB transcripts. Clones were read by immunoSEQ multiplex PCR, and TCRdb kept only the in-frame ones, dropping some. The sample has 350,000 to 450,000 clones, approximately 13% seen once. This receptor was taken from a man younger than 40 in good health. V gene TRBV21-1 combines with J gene TRBJ2-7; TRBD2, as called in the table, went unchecked against the DNA. TRBV21-1 is classified as a pseudogene. Source material: naive CD4+ T cells from blood. CDR3 sequence reads: CASSPPTTFIVVSI.